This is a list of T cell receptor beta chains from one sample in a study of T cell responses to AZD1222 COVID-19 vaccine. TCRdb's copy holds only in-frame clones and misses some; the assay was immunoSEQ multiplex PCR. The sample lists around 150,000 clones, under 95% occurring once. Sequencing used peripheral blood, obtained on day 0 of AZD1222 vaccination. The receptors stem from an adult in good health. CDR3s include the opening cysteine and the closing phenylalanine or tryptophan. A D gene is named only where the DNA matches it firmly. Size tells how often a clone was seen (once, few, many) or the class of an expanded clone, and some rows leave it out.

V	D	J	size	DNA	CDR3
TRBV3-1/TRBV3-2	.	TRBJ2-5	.	TGTGCCAGCAGCCAAGATGGAGGAGGAAAGTACTTC	CASSQDGGGKYF
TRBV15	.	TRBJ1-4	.	TGTGCCACCAGCAGAGTGGGCAGACCAACTAATGAAAAACTGTTTTTT	CATSRVGRPTNEKLFF
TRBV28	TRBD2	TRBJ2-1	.	TGTGCCAGCACCCCCGGGAGGCTCAACAATGAGCAGTTCTTC	CASTPGRLNNEQFF
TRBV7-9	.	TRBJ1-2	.	TGTGCCAGCAGCCTCCGGACCATTGACGGCTACACCTTC	CASSLRTIDGYTF
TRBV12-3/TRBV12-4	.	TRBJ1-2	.	TGTGCCAGCAGTTTGGAAACCTATGGCTACACCTTC	CASSLETYGYTF
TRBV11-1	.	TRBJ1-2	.	TGTGCCAGCAGTCGCGGGGAGGCGAACTATGGCTACACCTTC	CASSRGEANYGYTF
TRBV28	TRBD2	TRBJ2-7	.	TGTGCCAGCAGGCCTAGCGGGAGCGAAGAGCAGTACTTC	CASRPSGSEEQYF
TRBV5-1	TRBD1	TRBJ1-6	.	TGCGCCAGCAGCCTAGTGACAGGGTATAATTCACCCCTCCACTTT	CASSLVTGYNSPLHF
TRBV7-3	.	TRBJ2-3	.	TGTGCCAGCAGCTTAACCCAAGGGGTCACAGATACGCAGTATTTT	CASSLTQGVTDTQYF
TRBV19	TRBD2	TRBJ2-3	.	TGTGCCAGTACGCTAGCGGGAGTGGATACGCAGTATTTT	CASTLAGVDTQYF
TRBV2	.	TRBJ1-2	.	TGTGCCAGCAGTGCCAGACTTCTGGACTATGGCTACACCTTC	CASSARLLDYGYTF
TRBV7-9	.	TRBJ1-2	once	TGTGCCAGCAGCTTTGGTAAAGGACAGATAGGGGGCTACACCTTC	CASSFGKGQIGGYTF
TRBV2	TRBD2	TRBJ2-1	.	TGTGCCAGCAAGAGCGGGGGCCGCAATGAGCAGTTCTTC	CASKSGGRNEQFF
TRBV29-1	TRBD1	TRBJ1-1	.	TGCAGCACCAGACAGGGGGCTAACACTGAAGCTTTCTTT	CSTRQGANTEAFF
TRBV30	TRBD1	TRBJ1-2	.	TGTGCCTGGAGCACAGGGGGTATGGCTGGCTACACCTTC	CAWSTGGMAGYTF
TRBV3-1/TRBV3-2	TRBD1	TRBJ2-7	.	TGTGCCAGCAGCCGCGGACAGGGGGTCTCCTACGAGCAGTACTTC	CASSRGQGVSYEQYF
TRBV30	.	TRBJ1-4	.	TGTGCCTGGAGGTTCAATCGGAATGAAAAACTGTTTTTT	CAWRFNRNEKLFF
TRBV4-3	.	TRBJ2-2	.	TGCGCCAGCAGCCAAGAAGGGGGAACCGGGGAGCTGTTTTTT	CASSQEGGTGELFF
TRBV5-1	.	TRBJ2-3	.	TGCGCCAGCAGCGTAGGCTCCGGGAGAAGGGATACGCAGTATTTT	CASSVGSGRRDTQYF
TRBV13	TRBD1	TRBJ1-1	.	TGTGCCAGCAGCTTAGGGGGCAGGGGGAGGACTGAAGCTTTCTTT	CASSLGGRGRTEAFF
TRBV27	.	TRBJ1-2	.	TGTGCCAGCAGTCCGCGGGTCTTAACTAACTCTATGGGCTACACCTTC	CASSPRVLTNSMGYTF
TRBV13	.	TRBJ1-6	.	TGTGCCAGCAGCACCGGAGCAGGGGATTCACCCCTCCACTTT	CASSTGAGDSPLHF
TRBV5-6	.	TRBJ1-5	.	TGTGCCAGCAGCCAAGGACATAAGGGACAGCCCCAGCATTTT	CASSQGHKGQPQHF
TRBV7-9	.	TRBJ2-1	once	TGTGCCAGCAGCTTACGAGTGGGGCTCTCCTACAATGAGCAGTTCTTC	CASSLRVGLSYNEQFF
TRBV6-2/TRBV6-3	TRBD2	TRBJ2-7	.	TGTGCCAGCAGTTACTCGTGGACTAGCGGACGCTCCTACGAGCAGTACTTC	CASSYSWTSGRSYEQYF
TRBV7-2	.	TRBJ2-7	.	TGTGCCAGCAGCCCCCCGGCGGGGAGATTTCAGGAGCAGTACTTC	CASSPPAGRFQEQYF
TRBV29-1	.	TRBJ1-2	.	TGCAGCGTTGATGGAGGAGGGGGCTACACCTTC	CSVDGGGGYTF
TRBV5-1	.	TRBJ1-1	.	TGCGCCAGCAGCTCGCCGGGCGGGGTGAAGAACACTGAAGCTTTCTTT	CASSSPGGVKNTEAFF
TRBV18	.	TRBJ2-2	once	TGTGCCAGCTCACCTACAGTCAATACCGGGGAGCTGTTTTTT	CASSPTVNTGELFF
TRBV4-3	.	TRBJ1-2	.	TGCGCCAGCAGCCAAGATCTCGGCAGGACGAACTATGGCTACACCTTC	CASSQDLGRTNYGYTF
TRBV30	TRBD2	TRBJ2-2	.	TGTGCCTGGAGTGTACTGGCGGGTGAAGCGGGAGGGCCCGGGGAGCTGTTTTTT	CAWSVLAGEAGGPGELFF
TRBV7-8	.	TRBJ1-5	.	TGTGCCAGCAGCTCCTTAGACAGCAGTAGCAATCAGCCCCAGCATTTT	CASSSLDSSSNQPQHF
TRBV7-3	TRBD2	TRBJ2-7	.	TGTGCCAGCAGCCCCCAGGGACTAGCGGGAGGGAGCTCCTACGAGCAGTACTTC	CASSPQGLAGGSSYEQYF
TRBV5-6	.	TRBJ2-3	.	TGTGCCAGCAGCTTACCGGGCCAGTCCACAGATACGCAGTATTTT	CASSLPGQSTDTQYF
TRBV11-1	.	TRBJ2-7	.	TGTGCCAGCCGTTCCTTATACGAGCAGTACTTC	CASRSLYEQYF
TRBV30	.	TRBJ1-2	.	TGTGCCTGGAGTGTGGACAGCAGTCTTCATGGCTACACCTTC	CAWSVDSSLHGYTF
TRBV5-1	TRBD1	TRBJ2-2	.	TGCGCCAGCAGCTTGGGACAGGGGATCGGCGGGGAGCTGTTTTTT	CASSLGQGIGGELFF
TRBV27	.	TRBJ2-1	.	TGTGCCAGCAGTTTGGCCCGCCGGGATGAGCAGTTCTTC	CASSLARRDEQFF
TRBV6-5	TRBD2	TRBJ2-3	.	TGTGCCACCATAGGGACTAGCTTGGGTACGCAGTATTTT	CATIGTSLGTQYF
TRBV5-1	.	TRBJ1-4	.	TGCGCCAGCAGCTCAGGAAGGGATGAAAAACTGTTTTTT	CASSSGRDEKLFF
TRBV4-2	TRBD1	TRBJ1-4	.	TGTGCCAGCAGCCAACCCGACAGGGAGATAGAAAAACTGTTTTTT	CASSQPDREIEKLFF
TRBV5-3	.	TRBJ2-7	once	TGTGCCAGAAACTTCCCGGTTAGCAATTACGAGCAGTACTTC	CARNFPVSNYEQYF
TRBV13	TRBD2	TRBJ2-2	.	TGTGCCAGCAGCTTTCGCGGGAGCATCTCGGCCGGGGAGCTGTTTTTT	CASSFRGSISAGELFF
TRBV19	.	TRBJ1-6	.	TGTGCCAGTAGTTCGCAAAATAATTCACCCCTCCACTTT	CASSSQNNSPLHF
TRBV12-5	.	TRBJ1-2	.	TGTGCTAGTGGTTTGGTTGAAGCTAACTATGGCTACACCTTC	CASGLVEANYGYTF
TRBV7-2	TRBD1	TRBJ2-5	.	TGTGCCAGCAGCCAGACAGGGGTTGCGACCCAGTACTTC	CASSQTGVATQYF
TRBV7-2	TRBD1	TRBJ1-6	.	TGTGCCAGCAGCGTGGGACAGGAAAGTTCACCCCTCCACTTT	CASSVGQESSPLHF